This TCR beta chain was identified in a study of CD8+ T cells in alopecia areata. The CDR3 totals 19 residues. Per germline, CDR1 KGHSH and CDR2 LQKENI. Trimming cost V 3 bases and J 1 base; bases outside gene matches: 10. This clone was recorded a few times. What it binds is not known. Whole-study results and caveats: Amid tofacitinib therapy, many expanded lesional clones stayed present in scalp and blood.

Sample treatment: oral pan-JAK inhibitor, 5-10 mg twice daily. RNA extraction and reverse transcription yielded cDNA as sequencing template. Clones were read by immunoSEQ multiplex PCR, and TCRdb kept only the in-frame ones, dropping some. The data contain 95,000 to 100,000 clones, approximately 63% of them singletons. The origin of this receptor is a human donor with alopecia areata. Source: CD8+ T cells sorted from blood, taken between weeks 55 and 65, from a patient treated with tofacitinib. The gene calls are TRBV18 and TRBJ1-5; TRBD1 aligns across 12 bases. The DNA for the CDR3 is TGTGCCAGCTCACCTCGGGGGGACAGGGGGCGCATAAGCAATCAGCCCCAGCATTTT. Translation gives CASSPRGDRGRISNQPQHF.